This T cell receptor beta chain was documented in a study of blood T cell repertoires in COVID-19. Study-level information: The study drew acute and convalescent COVID-19 samples from the United States, Italy and Spain. T cells, B-cell-depleted T cells, or PBMCs provided the cDNA or gDNA that served as material.

The CDR3 has 13 residues. As processed by the authors: Using reference gene primer amplification, nucleated cell counts were estimated. Sequenced by immunoSEQ multiplex PCR; TCRdb stores in-frame clones only, minus some. The DNA gave D and trimming, while V, J and clone size come from that table. The sample lists 80,000 or so clones, approximately 81% occurring once. This receptor was taken from a man in his 60s with COVID-19, enrolled during active disease. The rearrangement links TRBV21-1 to TRBJ2-1; the table's D call of TRBD2 was not tested on the DNA. TRBV21-1 is reported as a pseudogene. Source material: peripheral blood. The CDR3 DNA reads TGTGCCAGCAGCAAAGCGACCCTAGGTATTCGGTTCTTC. Amino acid sequence: CASSKATLGIRFF.